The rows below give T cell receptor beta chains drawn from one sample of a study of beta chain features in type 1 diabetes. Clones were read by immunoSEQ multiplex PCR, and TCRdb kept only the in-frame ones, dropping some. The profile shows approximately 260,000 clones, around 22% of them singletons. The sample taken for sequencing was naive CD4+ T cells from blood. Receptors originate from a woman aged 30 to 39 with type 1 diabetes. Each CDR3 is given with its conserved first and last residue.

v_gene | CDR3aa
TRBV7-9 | CASGLDRGAYNEQFF
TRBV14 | CASSQPGLGEDTQYF
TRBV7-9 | CASSPGLAGVSYEQYF
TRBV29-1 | CSVGWTAYEQYF
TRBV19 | CASSPGEGYTF
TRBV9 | CASSVRAPPGELFF
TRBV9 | CASSAHRETQYF
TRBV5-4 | CASSSLGARTEAFF
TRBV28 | CASSRQGLGEQYF
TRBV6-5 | CASRGSVTDTQYF
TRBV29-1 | CSGLLGGETQYF
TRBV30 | CAWTSGSYEQYF
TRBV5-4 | CASSFRTTGQETQYF
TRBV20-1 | CSVPGQYF
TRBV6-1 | CASRAGTGAAYEQYF
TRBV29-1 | CSVERDWTNTEAFF
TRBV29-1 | CSVDRGTEAFF
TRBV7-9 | CASSWAGQETQYF
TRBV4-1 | CASSQDGGWETQYF
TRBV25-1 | CASSPVTGVYNEQFF
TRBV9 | CASSVAPRGDTEAFF
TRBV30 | CAWSQGAVTEAFF
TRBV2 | CASSRGSGELFF
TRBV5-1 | CASSLGHSSNQPQHF
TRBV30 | CAARTAGGTGELFF
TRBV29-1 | CSVSANYGYTF
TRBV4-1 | CASSQVTGGNTEAFF
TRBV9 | CASSPPTRADTQYF
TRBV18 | CASSPTGGSIEAFF
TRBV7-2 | CASSRRLAGKVEQFF
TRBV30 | CAWSPRGHSPHNEQFF
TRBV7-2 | CASSFSSGMTGELFF
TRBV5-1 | CASSLVGGSEAFF